Following are 9 T cell receptor beta chains from one sample sequenced in a study of cytomegalovirus exposure and HLA in healthy donors. The PCR used 60 Vbeta and 13 Jbeta primers. Libraries were prepared by immunoSEQ multiplex PCR; TCRdb keeps only in-frame clonotypes and omits some of them. In the table there are under 110,000 clones, about two thirds of which are singletons. The specimen was PBMCs. These TCRs come from a boy aged 5-17 years in good health and CMV-seronegative.

The chain carries TRBV28 and TRBJ1-6; D unresolved. The ends were cut back, 5 bases at V and 0 bases at J, with 14 bases in the middle. This CDR3 comprises 17 residues. The germline V gene encodes CDR1 MDHEN and CDR2 SYDVKM. The CDR3 DNA sequence: TGTGCCAGCAGTCTCAGTCTGAGCGTCTCCTATAATTCACCCCTCCACTTT. It codes for CASSLSLSVSYNSPLHF.

The V call is TRBV30, the J call TRBJ1-5; D might be TRBD1 (5 bases). The V gene's germline CDR1 is GTSNPN and CDR2 SVGIG (reference sequence). This CDR3 is built from 15 residues. V lost 0 bases, J lost 3 bases, and 12 bases lay in between. CDR3 nucleotides: TGTGCCTGGAGTGTAGGGCAGGGCCTCAATCAGCCCCAGCATTTT. Protein product: CAWSVGQGLNQPQHF.

With regard to this clone: One end of the junction does not line up with germline, which may come from a read error. The rearrangement links TRBV19 to TRBJ2-1; 11 bases are a match to TRBD2. The CDR3 is made up of 12 amino acids. Germline CDR1 and CDR2: LNHDA and SQIVND (reference sequence). The CDR3 region has the DNA TGTGCCAGTAGTCTAGCGGGAGGAGTGGGGATCTTC. This encodes CASSLAGGVGIF.

As for this clone: Other DNA sequences in this sample translate to the same CDR3. V is TRBV30 and J is TRBJ1-1; the D gene is possibly TRBD1 (5 bases). The CDR3 is 13 amino acids. Trimming took 0 bases from V and 1 from J, leaving 6 bases between them. Per germline, CDR1 GTSNPN and CDR2 SVGIG (reference sequence). CDR3 loop: CAWSVQGNTEAFF. The CDR3 coding sequence is TGTGCCTGGAGTGTGCAGGGGAACACTGAAGCTTTCTTT.

The chain employs TRBV15 and TRBJ1-2, with D possibly being TRBD1 (5 bases). The ends were cut back, 0 bases at V and 4 bases at J, with 9 bases in the middle. The germline gives CDR1 LNHNV, CDR2 YYDKDF (reference sequence). The CDR3 sequence is 14 residues long. For the CDR3, the DNA is TGTGCCACCAGCAGAGAAAGGGGCCTCTATGGCTACACCTTC. The encoded protein is CATSRERGLYGYTF.

This clone has a handful of counts. The CDR3 coding sequence is TGCAGCGTTGAAGACAGGACTAAAGCTAACTATGGCTACACCTTC. Its protein product is CSVEDRTKANYGYTF. V is TRBV29-1 and J is TRBJ1-2; D remains unclear. Trimming shortened V by 0 bases and J by 0 bases, and 11 bases separated the two germline ends. Germline-derived CDR1 and CDR2 are SQVTM and ANQGSEA. The CDR3 totals 15 residues. The variable domain in full, completed from reference TRBV29-1 and TRBJ1-2, reads SAVISQKPSRDICQRGTSLTIQCQVDSQVTMMFWYRQQPGQSLTLIATANQGSEATYESGFVIDKFPISRPNLTFSTLTVSNMSPEDSSIYLCSVEDRTKANYGYTFGSGTRLTVV.

This chain links TRBV2 with TRBJ2-1; weak D call: TRBD1 (6 bases). V was trimmed by 5 bases and J by 15 bases, leaving 14 bases between them. There are 11 residues in the CDR3. Germline V lookup: CDR1 SNHLY, CDR2 FYNNEI. DNA for the CDR3: TGTGCCAGCAGTCCAGGGGCACCGGGGTTCTTC. Translating gives CASSPGAPGFF.

This chain uses TRBV5-1 with TRBJ1-3; possibly TRBD1 for D (6 bases). The CDR3 covers 15 residues. Trimming pared 0 bases from V and 3 bases from J, leaving 10 bases between. Germline V lookup: CDR1 SGHRS, CDR2 YFSETQ. The CDR3 sequence: CASSLAGGHGNTIYF. CDR3 bases: TGCGCCAGCAGCTTGGCCGGGGGGCATGGAAACACCATATATTTT.

The chain links TRBV6-4 to TRBJ1-2, with 9 bases fitting TRBD1. This CDR3 has 14 amino acids. Germline V gene lookup returns CDR1 MRHNA and CDR2 SNTAGT. Unmatched junction bases numbered 8, after V lost 4 bases and J lost 8 bases. The CDR3 DNA reads TGTGCCAGCAGTGGGGGACAGGGCGTGGACGGCTACACCTTC. This encodes CASSGGQGVDGYTF.